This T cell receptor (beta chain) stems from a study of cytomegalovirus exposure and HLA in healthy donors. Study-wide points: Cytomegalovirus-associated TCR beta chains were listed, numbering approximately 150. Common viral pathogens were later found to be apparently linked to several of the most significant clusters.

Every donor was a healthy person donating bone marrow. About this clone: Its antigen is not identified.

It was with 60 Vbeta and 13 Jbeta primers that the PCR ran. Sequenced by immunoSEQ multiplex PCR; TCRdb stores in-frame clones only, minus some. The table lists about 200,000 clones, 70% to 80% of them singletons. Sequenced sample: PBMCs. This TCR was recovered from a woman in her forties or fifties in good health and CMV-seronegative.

The CDR3 spells CASSRGEDRVRQETQYF. The CDR3 DNA is TGCGCCAGCAGCAGGGGCGAGGACAGGGTGAGGCAAGAGACCCAGTACTTC. The rearrangement links TRBV5-1 to TRBJ2-5, with 8 bases aligning to TRBD1. The CDR3 has 17 amino acids. Looked up from germline, CDR1 is SGHRS and CDR2 is YFSETQ. The J segment lost 2 bases and the V segment lost 4 bases, leaving 13 bases of the junction unmatched.